The table lists the clone carrying this T cell receptor beta chain with a few counts. This CDR3 is 16 amino acids long. Trimming removed 4 bases from V and 1 base from J; junction bases left unmatched: 7. Per the germline V gene, CDR1 is MGHRA and CDR2 is YSYEKL. Methods used by the authors: How many nucleated cells were present was estimated from reference gene primer amplification. The method was immunoSEQ multiplex PCR; TCRdb's version includes in-frame clones alone and lacks a portion of them. From that table come the V and J calls and clone size; the DNA was used to work out D and trimming. This table has about 120,000 clones, approximately 80% appearing once. This sample stems from a study of blood T cell repertoires in COVID-19. As for the study in general: From the United States, Italy and Spain came samples of acute and convalescent COVID-19. The analysed material was cDNA or gDNA that came from T cells, B-cell-depleted T cells, or PBMCs.

J is TRBJ2-1 and V is TRBV4-1; 7 bases line up with TRBD2. This receptor was obtained from a man between 65 and 79 years old with acute or convalescent COVID-19. Sequenced material: peripheral blood. CDR3 sequence reads: CASSPTSLRSYNEQFF. The CDR3 DNA follows: TGCGCCAGCAGCCCGACTAGCTTAAGGTCCTACAATGAGCAGTTCTTC.